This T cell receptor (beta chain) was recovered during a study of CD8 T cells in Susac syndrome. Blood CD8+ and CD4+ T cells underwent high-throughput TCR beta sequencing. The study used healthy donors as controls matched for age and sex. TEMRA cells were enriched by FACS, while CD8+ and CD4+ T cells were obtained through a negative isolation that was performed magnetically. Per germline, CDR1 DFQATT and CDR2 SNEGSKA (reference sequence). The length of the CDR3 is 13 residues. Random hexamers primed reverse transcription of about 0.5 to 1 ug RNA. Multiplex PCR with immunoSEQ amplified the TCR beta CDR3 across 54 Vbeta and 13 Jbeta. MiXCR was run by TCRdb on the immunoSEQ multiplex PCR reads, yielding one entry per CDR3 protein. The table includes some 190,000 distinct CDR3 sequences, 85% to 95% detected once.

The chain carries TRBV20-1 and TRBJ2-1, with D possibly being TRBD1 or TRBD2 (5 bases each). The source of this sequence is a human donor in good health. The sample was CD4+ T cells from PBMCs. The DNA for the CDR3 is TGCAGCGCCAGCCGGGGCGAGGACAATGAGCAGTTCTTC. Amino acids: CSASRGEDNEQFF.